This T cell receptor beta chain was profiled in a study of T cell responses to AZD1222 COVID-19 vaccine. Study-wide results and caveats: Mapped onto spike, vaccine-associated CD4 TCRs spanned it and were dominant at 160-218 and 743-854. Only after the peak T cell response were repertoires sampled.

Details on this clone: The antigen is undetermined.

Some clones are missing from TCRdb's copy, which holds only in-frame ones; the method was immunoSEQ multiplex PCR. The table lists 90,000 to 100,000 clones, 85% to 90% of them singletons, with around 3% in the top ten. CDR3 length: 15 residues. Germline V gene lookup returns CDR1 SGHVS and CDR2 FQNEAQ. Deletions cut 0 bases from V and 0 bases from J, with 8 bases between. This clonotype originated in an adult in good health. Source: peripheral blood, taken on day 0 of AZD1222 vaccination. This chain uses TRBV7-8 with TRBJ1-1; TRBD1 might be the D (6 bases). CDR3 protein: CASSLAAGVNTEAFF. Here the CDR3 DNA reads TGTGCCAGCAGCTTAGCGGCAGGGGTGAACACTGAAGCTTTCTTT.